This TCR beta chain derives from a study of glioma-infiltrating T cells after dendritic cell vaccination (dated by TCRdb to 2016 to 2017). Turning to the overall study: The cohort comprised approximately 15 glioblastoma patients from Phase I and II dendritic cell vaccination trials, 9 newly diagnosed and 6 with recurrent disease. Tumor-infiltrating lymphocyte content was quantified and tumor and blood repertoires were compared in dendritic cell-vaccinated glioblastoma patients by deep sequencing of TCR beta CDR3 regions. Each patient was given three intradermal dendritic cell vaccine injections, spaced two weeks apart, in the arm below the axilla. Between 2003 and 2012, patients were given autologous tumor lysate-pulsed dendritic cell vaccination. To make the vaccine, monocyte-derived dendritic cells were cultured for about seven days with IL-4 and GM-CSF and then pulsed overnight with autologous tumor lysate. Survival after dendritic cell vaccination was correlated with TCR sequencing metrics, including TIL content and tumor-blood repertoire overlap. Study-level results and caveats: After dendritic cell vaccination, a higher estimated pretreatment TIL content predicted longer time to progression and longer overall survival. The cohort was small and heterogeneous, only a few patients had full blood and tumor sets, and even fewer had initial-recurrent tumor pairs. TCR clonality showed no direct relationship with survival, which suggests that a diverse polyclonal response may matter. The TCR overlap response model with three groups was called speculative and said to need prospective validation.

This sample's time point label indicates: after dendritic cell vaccination, including at tumor progression/relapse. Selection of patients required sufficient residual fresh-frozen tumor tissue and over two years of available survival data. None of the glioblastoma patients carried an isocitrate dehydrogenase mutation, although molecular status otherwise varied. PBMC were collected before vaccination, two weeks after the third vaccination, and at tumor progression when it occurred. The Qiagen DNeasy Blood extraction Kit was used to extract genomic DNA. TCRB CDR3 regions were amplified from about 2 ug genomic DNA, or all available DNA if less, using the immunoSEQ assay. The multiplex PCR relied on 60 forward primers for TCR V beta segments and 13 reverse primers for J beta segments. To estimate reads per starting template, synthetic control templates were spiked into each sample at limiting dilution. The Illumina HiSeq System generated 87 bp sequencing reads. The source study handled its data this way. PCR and sequencing errors were removed by merging closely related sequences with a nearest neighbor algorithm. TCR overlap was defined as the percentage of unique tumor TCR beta sequences that were also found in the peripheral blood of the same patient. As stored in TCRdb, this immuneACCESS dataset retains in-frame rearrangements with V and J assigned. A fraction of the clones does not appear; measured against another copy, unresolved V genes explain less than half of the discrepancy, and the remainder lacks a known reason. V and J calls and clone size are those listed in that table; D and trimming were worked out from the DNA. The sample profile shows about 65,000 clones; roughly nine tenths of them were found once. The biggest ten clones account for 11% of the sample.

The table lists this clone with a count of one. Its cognate antigen has yet to be identified. No per-base quality is available; no much larger clone lies one base away. Between the V and J ends, shortened by 0 bases and 4 bases respectively, the junction contains 19 bases. Reading from cysteine to phenylalanine, the CDR3 counts 18 amino acids. Here the CDR3 DNA is all that survives: 54 bases in frame from base 1. The germline V gene (reference sequence) provides CDR1 GTSNPN and CDR2 SVGIG. The TCR was taken from a human donor with glioblastoma. The chain links TRBV30 with TRBJ2-6; the D gene is unclear. This material consisted of blood, taken after dendritic cell vaccination. The sequenced DNA: TGTGCCTGGAGTGTAACCCCAGGCCTACTGCCCGGGGCCAACGTCCTGACTTTC. Translated, it gives CAWSVTPGLLPGANVLTF.